The 32 T cell receptor beta chains presented below share a single source sample, sequenced in a study of cytomegalovirus exposure and HLA in healthy donors. The PCR contained 60 Vbeta and 13 Jbeta primers. The repertoire was sequenced with immunoSEQ multiplex PCR; TCRdb's copy has only in-frame clones and lacks some. The sample lists 130,000 or so clones, around 79% seen once, with 1.5% in the top ten. The specimen was PBMCs. The receptors were sampled from a woman between 18 and 29 years old in good health and CMV-seronegative.

V usage is TRBV6-5 and J usage is TRBJ2-1; a possible D gene is TRBD1 (5 bases). Germline V CDR1 and CDR2: MNHEY, SVGAGI. Trimming left V 3 bases short and J 7 bases short, with 16 bases between. This CDR3 is 15 amino acids long. The CDR3 DNA follows: TGTGCCAGCAGTTATGACAGCATGCTCCTAAATGAGCAGTTCTTC. Its protein is CASSYDSMLLNEQFF.

The V call is TRBV5-1, the J call TRBJ1-4; 7 bases line up with TRBD1. Trimming removed 5 bases from V and 0 bases from J; junction bases left unmatched: 7. The CDR3 totals 16 residues. Germline lookup yields CDR1 SGHRS and CDR2 YFSETQ. CDR3 nucleotides: TGCGCCAGCAGTCCGCGACAGGGTGCAACTAATGAAAAACTGTTTTTT. Its translation: CASSPRQGATNEKLFF. Combining the CDR3 with reference TRBV5-1 and TRBJ1-4 gives the whole variable domain KAGVTQTPRYLIKTRGQQVTLSCSPISGHRSVSWYQQTPGQGLQFLFEYFSETQRNKGNFPGRFSGRQFSNSRSEMNVSTLELGDSALYLCASSPRQGATNEKLFFGSGTQLSVL.

V and J are TRBV7-6 and TRBJ1-3, with unresolved D. Trimming left V 5 bases short and J 0 bases short, with 14 bases between. This CDR3 has 16 residues. Germline V gives CDR1 SGHVS, CDR2 FNYEAQ. The CDR3 protein is CASSPVPHSSGNTIYF. Written as DNA, the CDR3 is TGTGCCAGCAGCCCTGTGCCTCATAGCTCTGGAAACACCATATATTTT.

This sequence joins TRBV7-9 and TRBJ2-3, with D perhaps matching TRBD2 (6 bases). Germline CDR1 and CDR2: SEHNR and FQNEAQ (reference sequence). The CDR3 sequence is 14 residues long. V lost 4 bases and J lost 0, with 8 bases in between. In DNA, the CDR3 is TGTGCCAGCAGCTCAAGCGGGAGCACAGATACGCAGTATTTT. Translated, it gives CASSSSGSTDTQYF.

The J gene is TRBJ2-2, the V gene TRBV6-5; 9 bases agree with TRBD1. The CDR3 spans 14 residues. The germline gives CDR1 MNHEY, CDR2 SVGAGI. CDR3 coding DNA: TGTGCTTCCTTGGGACAGGGTAACACCGGGGAGCTGTTTTTT. As protein: CASLGQGNTGELFF.

This clone showed up just a few times. The chain recombines TRBV5-1 with TRBJ2-3; D remains ambiguous. This CDR3 region has 14 residues. V dropped 2 bases and J dropped 2 bases, with 9 bases sitting between them. CDR1 SGHRS and CDR2 YFSETQ come from the germline V gene. In DNA, the CDR3 is TGCGCCAGCAGCTTTCAAGAGTACACAGATACGCAGTATTTT. This gives the protein CASSFQEYTDTQYF. The full variable domain, in which reference TRBV5-1 and TRBJ2-3 provide the parts outside the CDR3, is KAGVTQTPRYLIKTRGQQVTLSCSPISGHRSVSWYQQTPGQGLQFLFEYFSETQRNKGNFPGRFSGRQFSNSRSEMNVSTLELGDSALYLCASSFQEYTDTQYFGPGTRLTVL.

The CDR3 sequence is CASSQESAGTDTQYF. The CDR3 region has the DNA TGTGCCAGCAGCCAAGAGAGTGCGGGCACAGATACGCAGTATTTT. The rearrangement uses TRBV4-2 and TRBJ2-3, with no clear D. The CDR3 is made up of 15 amino acids. Between the trimmed V and J ends, which lost 0 bases and 1 base, there was a span of 8 bases. Germline V gene sequence: CDR1 LGHNA, CDR2 YNFKEQ.

This clone was observed a single time. The chain carries TRBV7-9 and TRBJ1-2, with 7 positions matching TRBD1. Germline V gene data show CDR1 as SEHNR and CDR2 as FQNEAQ (reference sequence). The CDR3 is 14 residues long. V was clipped by 4 bases and J by 3 bases; unmatched bases: 5. CDR3 sequence (DNA): TGTGCCAGCAGCTCCTCCGGGACAGACTATGGCTACACCTTC. This codes for CASSSSGTDYGYTF. Variable domain in full (rest from reference TRBV7-9 and TRBJ1-2): DTGVSQNPRHKITKRGQNVTFRCDPISEHNRLYWYRQTLGQGPEFLTYFQNEAQLEKSRLLSDRFSAERPKGSFSTLEIQRTEQGDSAMYLCASSSSGTDYGYTFGSGTRLTVV.

Here the CDR3 reads CASSYSRSEAFF. The CDR3 DNA is TGTGCCAGCAGTTACTCGAGGTCTGAAGCTTTCTTT. This chain uses TRBV6-5 with TRBJ1-1; D gene ambiguous. V was shortened by 0 bases and J by 6 bases, with 5 bases between the two germline ends. The CDR3 spans 12 residues. Germline V gene data show CDR1 as MNHEY and CDR2 as SVGAGI.

The J gene is TRBJ1-2, the V gene TRBV7-3, with TRBD1 matching 7 bases. V lost 2 bases and J lost 7; bases outside the gene matches: 13. This CDR3 comprises 16 residues. Per the germline V gene, CDR1 is SGHTA and CDR2 is FQGTGA. CDR3 nucleotides: TGTGCCAGCAGCTTATTTCCGACAGGGCAGAAAACTGGCTACACCTTC. Its protein product is CASSLFPTGQKTGYTF.

The V and J genes are TRBV27 and TRBJ2-5, with TRBD2 as a possible D gene (6 bases). The DNA matches TRBJ2-7 better at its end, which makes the J call doubtful. Germline CDR1 is MNHEY and CDR2 is SMNVEV (reference sequence). The CDR3 is 18 amino acids. The CDR3 bases are TGTGCCAGCCCCCCCTGGGCGGGACGTCAGTCCCCGTCCAGCGAGCAGTACTTC. As protein: CASPPWAGRQSPSSEQYF.

J is TRBJ2-1 and V is TRBV15; 8 nucleotides match TRBD1. This CDR3 is built from 17 residues. The junction had 8 bases not matched to a gene; V was cut back by 2 bases and J by 2 bases. Germline V gene sequence: CDR1 LNHNV, CDR2 YYDKDF (reference sequence). CDR3 residues: CATSRLPGDRPYNEQFF. The CDR3 DNA reads TGTGCCACCAGCAGACTTCCTGGGGACAGGCCCTACAATGAGCAGTTCTTC.

The V and J genes are TRBV6-6 and TRBJ1-6, with 10 bases aligning to TRBD1. V gave up 5 bases and J gave up 10 bases; unmatched junction bases: 5. The CDR3 is 14 residues long. CDR1 and CDR2 from the germline V gene are MNHNY and SVGAGI (reference sequence). The CDR3 loop reads CASSPTGGESPLHF. The CDR3, as DNA: TGTGCCAGCAGTCCGACAGGGGGCGAATCACCCCTCCACTTT.

The chain employs TRBV19 and TRBJ1-5, with D uncertain. Germline assignment: CDR1 LNHDA and CDR2 SQIVND (reference sequence). The CDR3 spans 18 residues. V lost 3 bases, J lost 0 bases, and 18 bases lay in between. CDR3: CASSIRQWGVNSNQPQHF. For the CDR3, the DNA is TGTGCCAGTAGTATCCGACAATGGGGAGTGAATAGCAATCAGCCCCAGCATTTT.

The chain joins TRBV25-1 to TRBJ1-4, with a tentative D call TRBD1 (6 bases). Germline V gene sequence: CDR1 MGHDK, CDR2 SYGVNS. Trimming took 6 bases from V and 10 from J, leaving 18 bases between them. The CDR3 totals 14 residues. DNA for the CDR3: TGTGCCAGCAGGGCGGGGGGGGGCGAGGGAAAACTGTTTTTT. Amino acid sequence: CASRAGGGEGKLFF.

The chain employs TRBV5-1 and TRBJ2-3, with a tentative D call TRBD1 (6 bases). Per germline, CDR1 SGHRS and CDR2 YFSETQ. V was pared by 0 bases and J by 3 bases, with 11 bases between. The CDR3 length is 15 residues. CDR3 in DNA: TGCGCCAGCAGCTTGGAGGGAACAGGGACAGATACGCAGTATTTT. Its translation: CASSLEGTGTDTQYF.

The chain is built from TRBV21-1 and TRBJ2-7; TRBD1, the table's D call, was not compared with the DNA. TRBV21-1 is an annotated pseudogene. This CDR3 is built from 15 residues. The DNA of the CDR3 is TGTGCCAGCAGCTCCCCCGGGACAGGGGTTAATGAGCAGTACTTC. Translated: CASSSPGTGVNEQYF.

V gene TRBV9 combines with J gene TRBJ2-7; 10 bases match TRBD1. The CDR3 runs to 13 residues. The V gene's germline CDR1 is SGDLS and CDR2 YYNGEE. J lost 7 bases, V lost 3 bases, and 4 bases had no gene match. The CDR3 coding sequence is TGTGCCAGCAGCGCCGGGACAGGGGATGAGCAGTACTTC. Its translation is CASSAGTGDEQYF.

The chain combines TRBV25-1 with TRBJ2-5; D unresolved. The germline CDR1 and CDR2 sequences are MGHDK and SYGVNS. V lost 5 bases and J 0 bases, leaving 10 bases between the germline ends. This CDR3 has 14 residues. CDR3 coding DNA: TGTGCCAGCAGTCCGCCCCGGGACCAAGAGACCCAGTACTTC. Amino acid sequence: CASSPPRDQETQYF.

This rearrangement joins TRBV4-1 to TRBJ1-2; D unresolved. Germline values: CDR1 MGHRA, CDR2 YSYEKL. The ends were cut back, 2 bases at V and 5 bases at J, with 15 bases in the middle. The CDR3 covers 15 residues. CDR3 sequence: CASSQQSSSPYGYTF. The DNA of the CDR3 is TGCGCCAGCAGCCAACAGTCCTCATCCCCTTATGGCTACACCTTC.

The chain recombines TRBV14 with TRBJ2-7, with D maybe TRBD2 (6 bases). The germline V and J ends were trimmed by 3 bases and 7 bases, with 7 bases remaining between them. CDR1 is SGHDN, CDR2 FVKESK, per germline. The CDR3 covers 11 residues. The CDR3 DNA reads as TGTGCCAGCAGCCAGGGGGGAGAGCAGTACTTC. Amino acids: CASSQGGEQYF.

The V and J genes are TRBV30 and TRBJ2-7; no reliable D call. Germline V gene sequence: CDR1 GTSNPN, CDR2 SVGIG (reference sequence). Trimming took 3 bases from V and 2 from J, leaving 14 bases between them. This CDR3 comprises 14 residues. For the CDR3, the DNA is TGTGCCTGGAGGGAGAATCTGCTTACCTACGAGCAGTACTTC. It is translated as CAWRENLLTYEQYF.

The chain carries TRBV5-6 and TRBJ1-1; 12 nucleotides align to TRBD1. Germline V gives CDR1 SGHDT, CDR2 YYEEEE. Germline trimming cut 0 bases from V and 7 bases from J; bases unmatched to any gene: 4. The CDR3 contains 15 residues. In nucleotides, the CDR3 is TGTGCCAGCAGCTTGGGGGGACAGGGGGCCGGTGAAGCTTTCTTT. Encoded protein: CASSLGGQGAGEAFF.

The gene calls are TRBV11-2 and TRBJ1-2; D is possibly TRBD1 (6 bases). Per the germline V gene, CDR1 is SGHAT and CDR2 is FQNNGV. The CDR3 runs 16 residues. Trimming took 1 base from V and 3 from J, leaving 15 bases between them. The CDR3 loop is CASSLGGQGDYYGYTF. CDR3 in DNA: TGTGCCAGCAGCTTAGGGGGGCAGGGAGATTACTATGGCTACACCTTC. The full variable domain, with the rest looked up from reference TRBV11-2 and TRBJ1-2, is EAGVAQSPRYKIIEKRQSVAFWCNPISGHATLYWYQQILGQGPKLLIQFQNNGVVDDSQLPKDRFSAERLKGVDSTLKIQPAKLEDSAVYLCASSLGGQGDYYGYTFGSGTRLTVV.

The V and J genes are TRBV12-5 and TRBJ2-1; D possibly corresponds to TRBD2 (6 bases). The ends were cut back, 3 bases at V and 8 bases at J, with 8 bases in the middle. Germline loops: CDR1 LGHNT, CDR2 FRNRAP. The CDR3 extends over 12 amino acids. The CDR3 loop is CASGLGEDEQFF. The CDR3 nucleotides are TGTGCTAGTGGTTTAGGGGAGGATGAGCAGTTCTTC.

On this clone itself: Germline is not matched at one junction end, which may reflect a read error. The chain combines TRBV11-2 with TRBJ2-1, with D perhaps matching TRBD1 (5 bases). Germline loops: CDR1 SGHAT, CDR2 FQNNGV. The CDR3 consists of 14 residues. The chain's CDR3 is CASSSSGAYNEQFF. CDR3 DNA: TGTGCCAGCAGTTCAAGTGGGGCATACAATGAACAGTTCTTC.

This rearrangement joins TRBV5-6 to TRBJ2-7; D possibly corresponds to TRBD2 (5 bases). The germline V gene encodes CDR1 SGHDT and CDR2 YYEEEE. The CDR3 consists of 15 residues. V gave up 0 bases and J gave up 5 bases, with 15 bases separating them. In DNA form, the CDR3 reads TGTGCCAGCAGCTTGGCGTCCGGGATTAACGACGAGCAGTACTTC. Translation: CASSLASGINDEQYF.

With regard to this clone: Other DNA sequences in this sample translate to the same CDR3. V and J are TRBV27 and TRBJ2-7; 7 nucleotides agree with TRBD2. Germline CDR1 is MNHEY and CDR2 is SMNVEV (reference sequence). The CDR3 consists of 13 residues. The V gene end was trimmed by 2 bases and the J gene end by 3 bases; junction bases not matched to a gene: 1. CDR3 sequence: CASSLGGGYEQYF. The CDR3 region has the DNA TGTGCCAGCAGTTTAGGGGGGGGCTACGAGCAGTACTTC.

The chain combines TRBV4-1 with TRBJ1-2, with 12 nucleotides matching TRBD1. The V gene end was trimmed by 4 bases and the J gene end by 4 bases; junction bases not matched to a gene: 13. Germline V gene sequence: CDR1 MGHRA, CDR2 YSYEKL. The CDR3 spans 18 residues. The CDR3 sequence is CASSLKPGTGGNRYGYTF. The CDR3 nucleotides are TGCGCCAGCAGCCTCAAACCCGGGACAGGGGGCAATCGCTATGGCTACACCTTC.

This clone was counted only a few times. This chain joins TRBV5-1 and TRBJ2-3, with D possibly matching TRBD2 (6 bases). This CDR3 spans 13 amino acids. In germline, CDR1 is SGHRS, CDR2 YFSETQ. With 4 bases removed from V and 3 bases from J, the gap between germline ends came to 9 bases. The CDR3 DNA sequence: TGCGCCAGCAGCACTGGGGGGACAGATACGCAGTATTTT. This encodes CASSTGGTDTQYF.

There are a few counts of this clone. A read error may produce the germline difference seen at one junction end. The rearrangement joins TRBV7-7 to TRBJ2-2, with D unclear. The germline CDR1 and CDR2 sequences are SSHAT and FNYEAQ (reference sequence). The length of the CDR3 is 12 residues. The DNA of the CDR3 is TGTGCTAGCAGCCCTGACACCGGGGAGCTGTTTTTT. This gives the protein CASSPDTGELFF. The variable domain in full, with the rest retrieved from reference TRBV7-7 and TRBJ2-2, is GAGVSQSPRYKVTKRGQDVTLRCDPISSHATLYWYQQALGQGPEFLTYFNYEAQPDKSGLPSDRFSAERPEGSISTLTIQRTEQRDSAMYRCASSPDTGELFFGEGSRLTVL.

The V call is TRBV19, the J call TRBJ2-7, with D perhaps matching TRBD2 (6 bases). Per germline, CDR1 LNHDA and CDR2 SQIVND (reference sequence). V lost 4 bases, J lost 3 bases, and 10 bases lay in between. The CDR3 covers 13 residues. As DNA, the CDR3 is TGTGCCAGTAGTAAGGGACTGAACTACGAGCAGTACTTC. This encodes CASSKGLNYEQYF.